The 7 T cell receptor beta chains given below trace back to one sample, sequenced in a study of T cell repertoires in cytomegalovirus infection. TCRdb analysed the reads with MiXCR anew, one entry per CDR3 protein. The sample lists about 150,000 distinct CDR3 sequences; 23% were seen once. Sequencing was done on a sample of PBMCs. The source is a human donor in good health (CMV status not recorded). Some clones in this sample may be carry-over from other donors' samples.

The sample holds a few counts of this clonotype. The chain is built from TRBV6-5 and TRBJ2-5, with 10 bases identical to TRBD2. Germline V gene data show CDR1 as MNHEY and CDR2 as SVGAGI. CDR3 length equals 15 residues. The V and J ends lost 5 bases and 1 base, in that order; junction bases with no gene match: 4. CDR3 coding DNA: TGTGCCAGCAGTACATTAGCGGGGGGCCAAGAGACCCAGTACTTC. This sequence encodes CASSTLAGGQETQYF.

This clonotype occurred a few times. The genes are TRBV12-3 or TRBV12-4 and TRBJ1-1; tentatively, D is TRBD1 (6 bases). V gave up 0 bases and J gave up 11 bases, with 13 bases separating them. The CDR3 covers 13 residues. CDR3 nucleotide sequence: TGTGCCAGCAGTTTAGCCGCAGGGGATAGGGCTTTCTTT. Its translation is CASSLAAGDRAFF.

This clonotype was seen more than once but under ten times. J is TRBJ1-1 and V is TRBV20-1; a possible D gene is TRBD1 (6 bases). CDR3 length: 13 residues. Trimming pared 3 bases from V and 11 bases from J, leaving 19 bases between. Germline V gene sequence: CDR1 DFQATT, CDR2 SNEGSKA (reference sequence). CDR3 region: CSASDQGGPWAFF. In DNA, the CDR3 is TGCAGTGCTAGTGACCAAGGGGGTCCTTGGGCTTTCTTT.

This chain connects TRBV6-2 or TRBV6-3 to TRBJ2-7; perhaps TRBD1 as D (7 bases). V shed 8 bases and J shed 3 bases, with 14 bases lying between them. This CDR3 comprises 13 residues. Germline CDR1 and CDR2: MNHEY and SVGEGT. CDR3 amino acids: CASSGTAGYEQYF. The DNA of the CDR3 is TGTGCCAGCTCCGGGACAGCGGGCTACGAGCAGTACTTC.

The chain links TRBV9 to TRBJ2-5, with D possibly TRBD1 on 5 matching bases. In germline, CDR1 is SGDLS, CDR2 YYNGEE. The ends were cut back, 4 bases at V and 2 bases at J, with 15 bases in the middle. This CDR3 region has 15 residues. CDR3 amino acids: CASSRIRGSQETQYF. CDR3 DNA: TGTGCCAGCAGCCGCATAAGGGGATCTCAAGAGACCCAGTACTTC. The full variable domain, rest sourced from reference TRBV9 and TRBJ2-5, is DSGVTQTPKHLITATGQRVTLRCSPRSGDLSVYWYQQSLDQGLQFLIQYYNGEERAKGNILERFSAQQFPDLHSELNLSSLELGDSALYFCASSRIRGSQETQYFGPGTRLLVL.

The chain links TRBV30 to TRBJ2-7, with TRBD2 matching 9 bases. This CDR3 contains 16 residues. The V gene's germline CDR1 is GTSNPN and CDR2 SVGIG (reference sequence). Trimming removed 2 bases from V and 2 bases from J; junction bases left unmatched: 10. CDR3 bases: TGTGCCTGGAGTTTGGGTAAGGGCGGGAGGGCCTACGAGCAGTACTTC. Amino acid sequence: CAWSLGKGGRAYEQYF.

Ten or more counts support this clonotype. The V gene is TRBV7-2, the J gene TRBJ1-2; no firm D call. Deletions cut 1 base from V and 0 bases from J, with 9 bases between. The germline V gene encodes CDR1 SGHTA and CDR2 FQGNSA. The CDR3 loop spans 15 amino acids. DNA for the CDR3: TGTGCCAGCAGCTTAGAAAGGATTGCTAACTATGGCTACACCTTC. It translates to CASSLERIANYGYTF.